This TCR beta chain originates from a study of T cells in Graves' hyperthyroidism and ophthalmopathy. Those patients with uncontrolled infection, other autoimmune disease, pregnancy or lactation were excluded. What was amplified from RNA transcripts were TCR beta CDR3 regions. First-round RT-PCR of the TCR CDR3 relied on the HTBI primer set. TCRdb used MiXCR to reprocess the multiplex PCR reads, holding one entry per CDR3 protein. This sample has 340,000 or so distinct CDR3 sequences, with about 20% found just once. The CDR3 spans 15 residues. Germline CDR1 reads MGHRA; CDR2 reads YSYEKL. The V and J ends lost 0 bases and 0 bases respectively, with 8 bases between them. This clonotype was detected only a few times.

The chain carries TRBV4-1 and TRBJ1-1; D is undetermined. This receptor was taken from a woman in her fifties or sixties with Graves' hyperthyroidism. The sequenced sample consisted of blood. The CDR3 is CASSQDERMNTEAFF. CDR3 in DNA: TGCGCCAGCAGCCAAGATGAACGGATGAACACTGAAGCTTTCTTT.